The 10 T cell receptor beta chains listed next were all sequenced from one sample in a study of blood T cell repertoires in COVID-19. Produced via immunoSEQ multiplex PCR; TCRdb's table is partial and in-frame only. The data contain 250,000 to 350,000 clones, roughly 91% of them singletons. Sequenced material: PBMCs or T cells enriched from blood (not recorded which). The receptors were gathered from a woman in her forties or fifties who had been exposed to COVID-19.

The CDR3 here is CASSYPGTGYEQYF. The CDR3, as DNA: TGTGCCAGCAGTTACCCAGGGACAGGCTACGAGCAGTACTTC. J is TRBJ2-7 and V is TRBV6-5; 8 bases line up with TRBD1. The CDR3 loop spans 14 amino acids. The V segment lost 2 bases and the J segment 3 bases; nucleotides outside the gene matches: 3. Germline values: CDR1 MNHEY, CDR2 SVGAGI.

The chain combines TRBV3-1 (or the pseudogene TRBV3-2) with TRBJ2-2, with D possibly matching TRBD2 (6 bases). This CDR3 comprises 15 residues. The V end was cut by 4 bases, the J end by 4 bases, with 13 bases between. Germline CDR1 LGHDT, CDR2 YNNKEL (reference sequence). The CDR3 DNA reads TGTGCCAGCAGCCCCTTCCTGGGGGGCACCGGGGAGCTGTTTTTT. Encoded protein: CASSPFLGGTGELFF.

The CDR3 spells CAISEGSGGRDEQFF. The CDR3 coding sequence is TGTGCCATCAGTGAGGGTAGCGGGGGAAGGGATGAGCAGTTCTTC. V is TRBV10-3 and J is TRBJ2-1; TRBD2 aligns across 9 bases. The CDR3 has 15 residues. The germline V gene has CDR1 ENHRY and CDR2 SYGVKD. Trimming removed 2 bases from V and 8 bases from J; junction bases left unmatched: 7.

This chain links TRBV27 with TRBJ2-5, with 11 nucleotides matching TRBD2. The CDR3 sequence is 15 residues long. Germline assignment: CDR1 MNHEY and CDR2 SMNVEV (reference sequence). The V and J ends lost 1 base and 7 bases, in that order; junction bases with no gene match: 5. Here the CDR3 DNA reads TGTGCCAGCAGTTTATTAGCGGGGGGGCCAGGGACCCAGTACTTC. Its translation: CASSLLAGGPGTQYF.

The chain uses TRBV28 and TRBJ1-1; D is ambiguous. V lost 2 bases and J lost 0, with 13 bases in between. The V gene's germline CDR1 is MDHEN and CDR2 SYDVKM. This CDR3 is built from 16 residues. Here the CDR3 DNA reads TGTGCCAGCAGTTTAGCGGCAGGAGGCATGAACACTGAAGCTTTCTTT. Its protein product is CASSLAAGGMNTEAFF.

The chain carries TRBV11-2 and TRBJ1-2; 7 nucleotides agree with TRBD1. After removal of 2 bases from V and 3 bases from J, the junction contained 15 bases not matched to a gene. The germline V gene has CDR1 SGHAT and CDR2 FQNNGV. The CDR3 has 18 amino acids. DNA for the CDR3: TGTGCCAGCAGCTTACATTCTCTCCTGCAAGACAGGGACTATGGCTACACCTTC. This gives the protein CASSLHSLLQDRDYGYTF.

This clone was recorded only once. The rearrangement links TRBV3-1 (or the pseudogene TRBV3-2) to TRBJ1-2; no definite D call. The ends were cut back, 0 bases at V and 4 bases at J, with 9 bases in the middle. Germline assignment: CDR1 LGHDT and CDR2 YNNKEL (reference sequence). The CDR3 consists of 14 residues. CDR3 protein: CASSQDWAGYGYTF. The DNA for the CDR3 is TGTGCCAGCAGCCAAGATTGGGCTGGCTATGGCTACACCTTC.

This clone was observed a few times. The gene calls are TRBV2 and TRBJ1-6; 9 bases map to TRBD1. Germline loops: CDR1 SNHLY, CDR2 FYNNEI. V dropped 4 bases and J dropped 6; count of bases not matched to a gene: 10. CDR3 size: 17 residues. The CDR3 nucleotides read TGTGCCAGCAGTGTCCTACAGGGGGCGCCTCTTAATTCACCCCTCCACTTT. Encoded protein: CASSVLQGAPLNSPLHF.

The chain uses TRBV6-5 and TRBJ2-1, with D perhaps TRBD2 (6 bases). CDR3 length: 16 amino acids. V lost 4 bases, J lost 5 bases, and 18 bases lay in between. Looked up from germline, CDR1 is MNHEY and CDR2 is SVGAGI. The CDR3: CASSSGTGLLDNEQFF. The CDR3 nucleotides read TGTGCCAGCAGTTCCGGGACGGGACTTCTCGACAATGAGCAGTTCTTC.

The chain carries TRBV27 and TRBJ1-6; D might be TRBD1 (6 bases). This CDR3 is 16 amino acids long. Per the germline V gene, CDR1 is MNHEY and CDR2 is SMNVEV (reference sequence). Deletions cut 6 bases from V and 9 bases from J, with 21 bases between. The CDR3, as DNA: TGTGCCAGCAGACCGACAGGTAACCTAATCGGTTCACCCCTCCACTTT. It translates to CASRPTGNLIGSPLHF.